This T cell receptor (beta chain) was captured by sequencing in a study of regulatory T cells in long-lasting Graves disease. Combining iRepertoire HTBI primers with Arm-PCR of CDR3 regions, the authors built TCR beta libraries. TCRdb re-analysed the multiplex PCR reads in MiXCR, keeping a single row per CDR3 protein. The table lists over 400,000 distinct CDR3 sequences, 14% of them singletons. This clonotype was picked up many times. Its antigen is not known. Time point reported: newly diagnosed GD, antithyroid drugs for less than 3 months. PBMCs provided the RNA from which the TCR library was made. Graves' disease diagnosis used American Thyroid Association guidelines. The study's findings and limits: Lower TCR diversity was seen in persistent Graves' patients than in newly diagnosed ones.

These data also featured in a second study, about T cells in Graves' hyperthyroidism and ophthalmopathy. That work states: Disease duration under 2 months; hyperthyroidism patients were aged 18 to 65.

The TCR comes from a woman aged 50 to 60 with Graves disease. Sequences were derived from peripheral blood mononuclear cells (PBMCs), sampled at new diagnosis, from a patient treated with antithyroid drugs.

The CDR3 here is CASSYRDGSYNSPLHF. CDR3 DNA sequence: TGCGCCAGCAGCTACAGGGACGGGTCCTATAATTCACCCCTCCACTTT. The chain joins TRBV5-1 to TRBJ1-6; perhaps TRBD1 as D (6 bases). Germline CDR1 reads SGHRS; CDR2 reads YFSETQ. Trimming cost V 3 bases and J 1 base, with 11 bases left between them. This CDR3 has 16 residues.